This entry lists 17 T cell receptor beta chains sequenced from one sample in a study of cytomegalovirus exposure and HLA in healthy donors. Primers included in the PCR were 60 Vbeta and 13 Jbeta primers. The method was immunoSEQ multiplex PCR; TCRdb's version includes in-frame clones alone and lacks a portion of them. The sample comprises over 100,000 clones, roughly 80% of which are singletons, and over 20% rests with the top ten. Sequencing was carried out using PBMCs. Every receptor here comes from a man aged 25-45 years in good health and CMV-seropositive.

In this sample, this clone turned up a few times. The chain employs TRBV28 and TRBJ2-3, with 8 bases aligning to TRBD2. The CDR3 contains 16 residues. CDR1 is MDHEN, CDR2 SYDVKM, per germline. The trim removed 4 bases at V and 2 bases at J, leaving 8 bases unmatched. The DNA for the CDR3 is TGTGCCAGCAGTTACCTCGGCGGGGGGAACACAGATACGCAGTATTTT. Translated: CASSYLGGGNTDTQYF. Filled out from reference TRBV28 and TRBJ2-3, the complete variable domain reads DVKVTQSSRYLVKRTGEKVFLECVQDMDHENMFWYRQDPGLGLRLIYFSYDVKMKEKGDIPEGYSVSREKKERFSLILESASTNQTSMYLCASSYLGGGNTDTQYFGPGTRLTVL.

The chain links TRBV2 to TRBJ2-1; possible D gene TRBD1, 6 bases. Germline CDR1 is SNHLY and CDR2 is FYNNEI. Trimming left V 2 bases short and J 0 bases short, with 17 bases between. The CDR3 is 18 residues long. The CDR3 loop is CASSESRNRATSYNEQFF. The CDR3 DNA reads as TGTGCCAGCAGTGAATCCCGGAACAGGGCGACCTCCTACAATGAGCAGTTCTTC.

This chain's CDR3 is CASSSYSGGAVEQFF. The CDR3 DNA follows: TGTGCCAGCAGCTCCTATAGCGGGGGGGCCGTTGAGCAGTTCTTC. The V call is TRBV7-3, the J call TRBJ2-1; TRBD2 aligns across 11 bases. There are 15 residues in the CDR3. The germline gives CDR1 SGHTA, CDR2 FQGTGA. Trimming cost V 4 bases and J 9 bases; bases outside gene matches: 8.

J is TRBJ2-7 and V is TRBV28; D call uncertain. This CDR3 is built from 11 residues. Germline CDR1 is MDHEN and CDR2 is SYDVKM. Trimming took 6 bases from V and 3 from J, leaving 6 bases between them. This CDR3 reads CASRRNYEQYF. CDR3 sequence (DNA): TGTGCCAGCAGGAGAAACTACGAGCAGTACTTC. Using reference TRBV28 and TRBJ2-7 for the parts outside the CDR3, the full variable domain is DVKVTQSSRYLVKRTGEKVFLECVQDMDHENMFWYRQDPGLGLRLIYFSYDVKMKEKGDIPEGYSVSREKKERFSLILESASTNQTSMYLCASRRNYEQYFGPGTRLTVT.

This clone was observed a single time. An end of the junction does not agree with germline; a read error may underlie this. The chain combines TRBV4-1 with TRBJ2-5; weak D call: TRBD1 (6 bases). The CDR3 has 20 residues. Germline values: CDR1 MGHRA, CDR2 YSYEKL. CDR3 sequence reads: CASSQGGTGTIASRQKTQYF. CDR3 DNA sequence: TGCGCCAGCAGCCAAGGGGGGACCGGGACAATTGCCAGTCGCCAAAAGACCCAGTACTTC.

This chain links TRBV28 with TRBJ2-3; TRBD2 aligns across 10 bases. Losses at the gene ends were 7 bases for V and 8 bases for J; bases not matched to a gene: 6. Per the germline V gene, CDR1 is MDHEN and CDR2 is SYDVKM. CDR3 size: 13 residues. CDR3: CASKGVAGGTQYF. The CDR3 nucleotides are TGTGCCAGCAAGGGAGTAGCGGGAGGTACGCAGTATTTT.

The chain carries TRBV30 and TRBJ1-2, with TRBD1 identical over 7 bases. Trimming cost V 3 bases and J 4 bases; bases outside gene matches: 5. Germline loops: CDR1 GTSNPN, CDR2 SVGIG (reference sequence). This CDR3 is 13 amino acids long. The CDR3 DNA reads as TGTGCCTGGAGCGCTACAGGGGTCTATGGCTACACCTTC. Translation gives CAWSATGVYGYTF.

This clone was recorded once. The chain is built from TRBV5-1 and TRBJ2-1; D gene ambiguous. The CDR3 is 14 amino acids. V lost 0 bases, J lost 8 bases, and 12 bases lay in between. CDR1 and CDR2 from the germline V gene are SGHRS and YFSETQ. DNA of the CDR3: TGCGCCAGCAGCTTGGACGGTTTTCGGGATGAGCAGTTCTTC. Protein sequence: CASSLDGFRDEQFF.

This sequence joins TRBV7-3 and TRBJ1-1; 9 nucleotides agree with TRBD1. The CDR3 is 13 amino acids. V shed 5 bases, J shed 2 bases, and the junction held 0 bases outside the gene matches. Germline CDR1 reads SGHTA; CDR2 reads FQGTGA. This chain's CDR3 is CASSTGGNTEAFF. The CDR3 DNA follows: TGTGCCAGCAGCACAGGGGGCAACACTGAAGCTTTCTTT.

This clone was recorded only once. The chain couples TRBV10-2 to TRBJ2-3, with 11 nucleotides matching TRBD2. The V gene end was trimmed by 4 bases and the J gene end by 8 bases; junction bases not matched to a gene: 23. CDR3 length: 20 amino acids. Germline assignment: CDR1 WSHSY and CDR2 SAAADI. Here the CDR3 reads CASSAQTSGIEHIDPTTQYF. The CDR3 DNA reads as TGCGCCAGCAGTGCCCAGACTAGCGGGATAGAACACATCGATCCTACTACGCAGTATTTT.

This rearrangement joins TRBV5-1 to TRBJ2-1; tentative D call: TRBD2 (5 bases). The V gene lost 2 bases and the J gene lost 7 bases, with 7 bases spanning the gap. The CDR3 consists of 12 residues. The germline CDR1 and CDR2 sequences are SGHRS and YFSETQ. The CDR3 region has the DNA TGCGCCAGCAGCTTTTCGGGAAATGAGCAGTTCTTC. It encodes CASSFSGNEQFF.

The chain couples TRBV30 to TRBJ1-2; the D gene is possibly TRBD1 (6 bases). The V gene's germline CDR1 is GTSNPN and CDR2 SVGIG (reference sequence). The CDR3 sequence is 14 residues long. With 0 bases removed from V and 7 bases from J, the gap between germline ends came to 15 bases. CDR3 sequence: CAWSVKAGDSGYTF. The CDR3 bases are TGTGCCTGGAGTGTTAAGGCAGGGGATTCTGGCTACACCTTC.

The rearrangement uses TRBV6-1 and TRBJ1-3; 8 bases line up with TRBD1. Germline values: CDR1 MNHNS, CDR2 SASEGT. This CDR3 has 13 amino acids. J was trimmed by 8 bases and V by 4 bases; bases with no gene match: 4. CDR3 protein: CASSARQGYTIYF. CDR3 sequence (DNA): TGTGCCAGCAGTGCCCGACAGGGGTACACCATATATTTT.

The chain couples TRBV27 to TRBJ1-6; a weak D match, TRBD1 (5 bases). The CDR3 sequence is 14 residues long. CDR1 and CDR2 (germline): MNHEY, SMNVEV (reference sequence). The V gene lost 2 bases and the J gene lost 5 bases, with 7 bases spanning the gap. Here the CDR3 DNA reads TGTGCCAGCAGTTTAGGGGGGGATAATTCACCCCTCCACTTT. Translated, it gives CASSLGGDNSPLHF.

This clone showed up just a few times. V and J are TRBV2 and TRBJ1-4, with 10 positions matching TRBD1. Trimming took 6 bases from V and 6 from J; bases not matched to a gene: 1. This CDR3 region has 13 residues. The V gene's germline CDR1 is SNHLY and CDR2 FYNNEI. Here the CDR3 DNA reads TGTGCCAGCAGAGGGACAGGGGATGAAAAACTGTTTTTT. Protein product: CASRGTGDEKLFF.

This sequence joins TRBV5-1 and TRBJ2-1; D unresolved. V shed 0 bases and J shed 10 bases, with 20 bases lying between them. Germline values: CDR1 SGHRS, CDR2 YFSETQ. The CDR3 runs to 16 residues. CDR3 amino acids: CASSLGVVGSAQEQFF. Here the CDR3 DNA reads TGCGCCAGCAGCTTGGGGGTAGTTGGCAGCGCCCAGGAGCAGTTCTTC.

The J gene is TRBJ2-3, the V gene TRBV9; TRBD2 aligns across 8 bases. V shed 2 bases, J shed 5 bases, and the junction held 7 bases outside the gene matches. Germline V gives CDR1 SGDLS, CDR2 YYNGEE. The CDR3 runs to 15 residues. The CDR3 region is CASSVFGGGGDTQYF. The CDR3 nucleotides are TGTGCCAGCAGCGTCTTCGGGGGGGGCGGAGATACGCAGTATTTT.